The 5 T cell receptor beta chains listed next were all sequenced from one sample in a study of T cell responses to AZD1222 COVID-19 vaccine. Sequencing was performed with immunoSEQ multiplex PCR; in TCRdb, only in-frame clones are kept and a portion is missing. The table lists around 160,000 clones, 91% of them singletons. The sequences come from peripheral blood, collected 28 days after the second AZD1222 dose. The receptors were sampled from an adult who received the AZD1222 COVID-19 vaccine.

This chain links TRBV6-5 with TRBJ2-6; the D is unclear. Trimming shortened V by 2 bases and J by 0 bases, and 8 bases separated the two germline ends. The V gene's germline CDR1 is MNHEY and CDR2 SVGAGI. The CDR3 extends over 16 amino acids. This CDR3 reads CASSYPSSSGANVLTF. In nucleotides, the CDR3 is TGTGCCAGCAGTTACCCTTCTAGCTCTGGGGCCAACGTCCTGACTTTC.

V and J are TRBV2 and TRBJ2-7; D is unclear. The CDR3 sequence is 12 residues long. CDR1 SNHLY and CDR2 FYNNEI come from the germline V gene. Between the trimmed V and J ends, which lost 0 bases and 4 bases, there was a span of 4 bases. The CDR3 protein is CASSEAEYEQYF. Here the CDR3 DNA reads TGTGCCAGCAGTGAAGCTGAATACGAGCAGTACTTC.

V usage is TRBV7-9 and J usage is TRBJ2-5; D is unclear. The CDR3 length is 13 residues. Germline CDR1 and CDR2: SEHNR and FQNEAQ (reference sequence). V shed 6 bases and J shed 5 bases, with 13 bases lying between them. CDR3 in amino acids: CASRFEPEETQYF. As DNA, the CDR3 is TGTGCCAGCAGATTCGAGCCCGAGGAGACCCAGTACTTC.

V and J are TRBV13 and TRBJ2-5; 7 nucleotides align to TRBD2. Germline CDR1 reads PRHDT; CDR2 reads FYEKMQ (reference sequence). This CDR3 spans 15 amino acids. V lost 5 bases, J lost 1 base, and 7 bases stayed unmatched. Written as DNA, the CDR3 is TGTGCCAGCAGCACCTATAGCGGGCTCCAAGAGACCCAGTACTTC. This sequence encodes CASSTYSGLQETQYF. Together with reference TRBV13 and TRBJ2-5, the CDR3 gives the full variable domain: AAGVIQSPRHLIKEKRETATLKCYPIPRHDTVYWYQQGPGQDPQFLISFYEKMQSDKGSIPDRFSAQQFSDYHSELNMSSLELGDSALYFCASSTYSGLQETQYFGPGTRLLVL.

The DNA of the CDR3 is TGTGCCAGCACCGGCGGCCTTATGAACACTGAAGCTTTCTTT. Its translation is CASTGGLMNTEAFF. The chain is built from TRBV9 and TRBJ1-1; D not certain. The CDR3 is 14 amino acids. Germline V gene sequence: CDR1 SGDLS, CDR2 YYNGEE. V lost 6 bases, J lost 0 bases, and 12 bases lay in between.